The source of this T cell receptor beta chain is a study of patients and donors after allogeneic stem cell transplantation. This CDR3 spans 17 amino acids. Germline V gives CDR1 SGHAT, CDR2 FQNNGV. Trimming took 6 bases from V and 5 from J, leaving 23 bases between them. Using its own MiXCR run on the RT-PCR reads, TCRdb lists one record per CDR3 protein. Of about a million distinct CDR3 sequences listed, roughly 18% were seen once; the top ten hold around 5.5%. Sequencing input: blood, either unsorted or a sorted T cell fraction (not recorded which). The clonotype was recovered from a human donor who was either an allogeneic HSCT recipient or a stem cell or donor lymphocyte infusion donor (not recorded which). It is not recorded whose cells these are; they may come from a transplant donor. The V and J genes are TRBV11-2 and TRBJ1-5; the D is unclear. The CDR3 is CASSLTAGLGSHQPQHF. In DNA form, the CDR3 reads TGTGCCAGCAGTCTTACGGCTGGCCTCGGGAGCCATCAGCCCCAGCATTTT.